Following are 22 T cell receptor beta chains from one sample sequenced in a study of blood T cell repertoires in COVID-19. Measured with immunoSEQ multiplex PCR; TCRdb has only the in-frame clones, and not every one. This sample carries fewer than 500,000 clones, more than 65% of them seen once, and the ten largest clones take under 1.2%. The sample consisted of peripheral blood. Receptor source: a human donor with acute or convalescent COVID-19. The donor label of this sample is uncertain.

The chain links TRBV6-5 to TRBJ1-5; 8 bases match TRBD1. Germline CDR1 MNHEY, CDR2 SVGAGI. This CDR3 contains 13 residues. The junction had 9 bases not matched to a gene; V was cut back by 10 bases and J by 7 bases. The CDR3 DNA is TGTGCCATTCAAGGACAGGGATGGCAGCCCCAGCATTTT. Its translation is CAIQGQGWQPQHF.

The chain is built from TRBV5-4 and TRBJ2-1; weak D call: TRBD2 (5 bases). The CDR3 contains 20 residues. The germline V gene has CDR1 SGHNT and CDR2 YYREEE (reference sequence). Trimming shortened V by 4 bases and J by 2 bases, and 28 bases separated the two germline ends. The CDR3 here is CASSLRARRGPVGTYNEQFF. The CDR3 nucleotides are TGTGCCAGCAGCCTCCGGGCGCGCCGGGGTCCCGTGGGGACCTACAATGAGCAGTTCTTC.

The V gene is TRBV11-2, the J gene TRBJ1-1, with D possibly being TRBD1 (5 bases). The CDR3 has 13 amino acids. V lost 0 bases and J 4 bases, leaving 6 bases between the germline ends. Germline assignment: CDR1 SGHAT and CDR2 FQNNGV. The CDR3 loop reads CASSLEGVTEAFF. Here the CDR3 DNA reads TGTGCCAGCAGCTTAGAAGGGGTCACTGAAGCTTTCTTT.

The CDR3 sequence is CASSKAGGGIGGDEKLFF. In DNA form, the CDR3 reads TGTGCCAGCAGCAAAGCGGGAGGGGGGATTGGAGGTGATGAAAAACTGTTTTTT. V gene TRBV21-1 combines with J gene TRBJ1-4. TRBV21-1 corresponds to a pseudogene. The CDR3 length is 18 residues.

The rearrangement links TRBV3-1 (or the pseudogene TRBV3-2) to TRBJ2-7; D gene uncertain. The CDR3 spans 14 residues. V was pared by 0 bases and J by 2 bases, with 8 bases between. Germline loops: CDR1 LGHDT, CDR2 YNNKEL (reference sequence). The CDR3 region is CASSQDPSAYEQYF. The CDR3 DNA is TGTGCCAGCAGCCAAGATCCCTCGGCCTACGAGCAGTACTTC.

The chain uses TRBV2 and TRBJ1-5; 9 bases are a match to TRBD1. This CDR3 comprises 14 residues. Germline V gene sequence: CDR1 SNHLY, CDR2 FYNNEI. J gave up 4 bases and V 6 bases, and 4 bases lay outside the gene matches. This chain's CDR3 is CASRDGTGNQPQHF. In DNA form, the CDR3 reads TGTGCCAGCAGGGACGGGACAGGGAATCAGCCCCAGCATTTT.

The chain has TRBV28 and TRBJ2-7; 7 bases line up with TRBD1. Germline CDR1 and CDR2: MDHEN and SYDVKM. The J segment lost 0 bases and the V segment lost 8 bases, leaving 13 bases of the junction unmatched. The CDR3 sequence is 16 residues long. The chain's CDR3 is CASGVVGGDYSYEQYF. Here the CDR3 DNA reads TGTGCCAGCGGGGTGGTAGGGGGCGACTACTCCTACGAGCAGTACTTC.

V usage is TRBV16 and J usage is TRBJ1-4; D may be TRBD1 (5 bases). Trimming removed 4 bases at V and 10 bases at J, with 19 bases between. Germline V CDR1 and CDR2: KGHSY, FQNENV. The CDR3 totals 15 residues. CDR3 amino acids: CASSPRLSQTAKLFF. CDR3 sequence (DNA): TGTGCCAGCAGCCCACGCCTCTCTCAGACAGCAAAACTGTTTTTT.

The chain combines TRBV6-4 with TRBJ2-7, with a possible D match to TRBD1 (6 bases). Germline V gene data show CDR1 as MRHNA and CDR2 as SNTAGT. The CDR3 runs 15 residues. V was cut by 3 bases and J by 3 bases, with 15 bases left in between. The CDR3, as DNA: TGTGCCAGCAGTGAATCACCTACAGGGATCTACGAGCAGTACTTC. Protein product: CASSESPTGIYEQYF.

This chain links TRBV29-1 with TRBJ2-7; 7 positions agree with TRBD1. The CDR3 runs to 11 residues. The germline V gene encodes CDR1 SQVTM and CDR2 ANQGSEA. V gave up 4 bases and J gave up 4 bases; unmatched junction bases: 1. CDR3 amino acids: CSVGTGYEQYF. CDR3 nucleotide sequence: TGCAGCGTTGGGACAGGATACGAGCAGTACTTC.

J is TRBJ1-2 and V is TRBV6-1; D is possibly TRBD1 (6 bases). V shed 1 base and J shed 7 bases, with 13 bases lying between them. The germline CDR1 and CDR2 sequences are MNHNS and SASEGT. The CDR3 consists of 14 residues. CDR3 nucleotide sequence: TGTGCCAGCAGTGAAGACTGGGGGCTAGGTGGCTACACCTTC. Its translation: CASSEDWGLGGYTF.

The chain recombines TRBV7-2 with TRBJ2-7, with D perhaps matching TRBD1 (5 bases). The CDR3 runs to 16 residues. Germline V gives CDR1 SGHTA, CDR2 FQGNSA. Trimming stripped 1 base from V and 1 base from J, with 14 bases between. The chain's CDR3 is CASSLGLATASYEQYF. CDR3 nucleotides: TGTGCCAGCAGCTTAGGGCTTGCGACAGCTTCCTACGAGCAGTACTTC.

This chain connects TRBV9 to TRBJ1-2; D gene unclear. Germline V CDR1 and CDR2: SGDLS, YYNGEE. The CDR3 consists of 13 residues. Trimming shortened V by 0 bases and J by 8 bases, and 11 bases separated the two germline ends. The CDR3 bases are TGTGCCAGCAGCGTAGCTCAGAGGGTAGGCTACACCTTC. Protein: CASSVAQRVGYTF.

V gene TRBV10-2 combines with J gene TRBJ1-5; tentatively, D is TRBD1 (6 bases). The germline V and J ends were trimmed by 5 bases and 1 base, with 15 bases remaining between them. The CDR3 has 16 amino acids. The germline V gene has CDR1 WSHSY and CDR2 SAAADI. Here the CDR3 reads CASSLGQPGSNQPQHF. In DNA, the CDR3 is TGCGCCAGCAGTCTTGGACAGCCTGGGAGCAATCAGCCCCAGCATTTT.

This clone was observed a single time. The J gene is TRBJ2-1, the V gene TRBV7-9; D remains ambiguous. CDR1 and CDR2 (germline): SEHNR, FQNEAQ (reference sequence). The V end was cut by 7 bases, the J end by 0 bases, with 10 bases between. The CDR3 is 14 amino acids. The CDR3 nucleotides read TGTGCCAGCAATTCACTCGGCTCCTACAATGAGCAGTTCTTC. Its translation: CASNSLGSYNEQFF.

This chain joins TRBV28 and TRBJ1-1; 8 positions agree with TRBD1. The ends lost 5 bases at V and 6 bases at J; junction bases unmatched: 11. The CDR3 runs to 15 residues. Germline V gene data show CDR1 as MDHEN and CDR2 as SYDVKM. CDR3 DNA: TGTGCCAGCAGTGCAGAGACAGGGGTTCTCGCTGAAGCTTTCTTT. This translates into CASSAETGVLAEAFF.

The chain combines TRBV3-1 (or the pseudogene TRBV3-2) with TRBJ1-3, with D hard to call. V lost 0 bases and J 0 bases, leaving 6 bases between the germline ends. The CDR3 covers 15 residues. CDR1 and CDR2 from the germline V gene are LGHDT and YNNKEL (reference sequence). The CDR3: CASSQDRLSGNTIYF. CDR3 sequence (DNA): TGTGCCAGCAGCCAAGATCGACTCTCTGGAAACACCATATATTTT.

The chain links TRBV7-8 to TRBJ2-7; 11 bases agree with TRBD1. The CDR3 has 18 residues. Germline V gene lookup returns CDR1 SGHVS and CDR2 FQNEAQ. J was trimmed by 4 bases and V by 5 bases; bases with no gene match: 16. The CDR3 coding sequence is TGTGCCAGCAGCCCTGGACAGGGGGCTTTATACGAGCCATACGAGCAGTACTTC. Residues: CASSPGQGALYEPYEQYF.

The genes are TRBV10-1 and TRBJ1-1; D remains unclear. V was clipped by 7 bases and J by 0 bases, with 3 bases between them. Per the germline V gene, CDR1 is WNHNN and CDR2 is SYGVQD (reference sequence). This CDR3 has 11 residues. Written as DNA, the CDR3 is TGCGCCAGCACATTGAACACTGAAGCTTTCTTT. Its protein product is CASTLNTEAFF.

The CDR3 DNA reads TGCGCCAGCAGCCAAGCCGTAGTCAGGCACGGTGCCAATCAGCCCCAGCATTTT. Translating gives CASSQAVVRHGANQPQHF. The rearrangement joins TRBV4-1 to TRBJ1-5; D gene unclear. This CDR3 has 18 amino acids. Trimming shortened V by 1 base and J by 3 bases, and 19 bases separated the two germline ends. CDR1 is MGHRA, CDR2 YSYEKL, per germline.

This sequence joins TRBV5-1 and TRBJ2-7; 9 bases map to TRBD1. Trimming took 6 bases from V and 3 from J; bases not matched to a gene: 7. The CDR3 sequence is 14 residues long. Germline assignment: CDR1 SGHRS and CDR2 YFSETQ. Here the CDR3 reads CASKTGTGNYEQYF. Written as DNA, the CDR3 is TGCGCCAGCAAAACCGGGACAGGGAACTACGAGCAGTACTTC.

The chain has TRBV7-8 and TRBJ1-1; D possibly corresponds to TRBD1 (5 bases). With 5 bases removed from V and 0 bases from J, the gap between germline ends came to 16 bases. CDR1 SGHVS and CDR2 FQNEAQ come from the germline V gene. The CDR3 is 16 residues long. The CDR3, as DNA: TGTGCCAGCAGCCAAGGATACGGGGGTATGAACACTGAAGCTTTCTTT. Amino acids: CASSQGYGGMNTEAFF. Combining the CDR3 with reference TRBV7-8 and TRBJ1-1 gives the whole variable domain GAGVSQSPRYKVAKRGQDVALRCDPISGHVSLFWYQQALGQGPEFLTYFQNEAQLDKSGLPSDRFFAERPEGSVSTLKIQRTQQEDSAVYLCASSQGYGGMNTEAFFGQGTRLTVV.